This TCR beta chain stems from a study of blood T cell repertoires in COVID-19. Study context: Samples came from the United States, Italy and Spain, spanning acute and convalescent COVID-19. Sources were T cells, B-cell-depleted T cells, or PBMCs; the material itself was cDNA or gDNA.

Germline CDR1 is SGHDT and CDR2 is YYEEEE. The CDR3 covers 15 residues. The V and J ends lost 1 base and 3 bases, in that order; junction bases with no gene match: 4. Sequencing was performed with immunoSEQ multiplex PCR; in TCRdb, only in-frame clones are kept and a portion is missing. Of over 250,000 clones detected, 80% to 90% appear once; the ten largest clones hold 8% to 13%. The sequenced sample consisted of peripheral blood. The clonotype was recovered from a woman between 65 and 79 years old with acute or convalescent COVID-19. V and J are TRBV5-6 and TRBJ2-1; 7 bases align to TRBD2. As DNA, the CDR3 is TGTGCCAGCAGCTTGCTTAGGACTAGCTACAATGAGCAGTTCTTC. It yields the protein CASSLLRTSYNEQFF.